The 14 T cell receptor beta chains in this list originate from one sample, sequenced in a study of siplizumab effects on memory and regulatory T cells. Some clones are missing from TCRdb's copy, which holds only in-frame ones; the method was immunoSEQ multiplex PCR. The sample includes more than 85,000 clones, around 90% seen only once; the top ten take over 12%. The sequenced material came from CD4+ T cells sorted from blood. The receptor set was obtained from a human donor in good health.

V and J are TRBV7-6 and TRBJ2-1; 8 bases are shared with TRBD2. Germline V CDR1 and CDR2: SGHVS, FNYEAQ. The trim removed 8 bases at V and 3 bases at J, leaving 12 bases unmatched. The CDR3 sequence is 16 residues long. The CDR3: CASERSGRASYNEQFF. CDR3 DNA: TGTGCCAGCGAGAGGTCCGGGAGGGCCAGCTACAATGAGCAGTTCTTC.

V is TRBV18 and J is TRBJ2-3; possibly TRBD2 for D (6 bases). The V gene's germline CDR1 is KGHSH and CDR2 LQKENI. Trimming stripped 2 bases from V and 2 bases from J, with 11 bases between. The CDR3 runs to 15 residues. CDR3 nucleotides: TGTGCCAGCTCACCAGGCGCGGGAATCACAGATACGCAGTATTTT. This encodes CASSPGAGITDTQYF.

The chain joins TRBV4-1 to TRBJ2-3, with no clear D. Germline lookup yields CDR1 MGHRA and CDR2 YSYEKL. Trimming shortened V by 0 bases and J by 4 bases, and 8 bases separated the two germline ends. CDR3 size: 14 residues. The CDR3 loop is CASSQDYTADTQYF. The CDR3 DNA reads TGCGCCAGCAGCCAAGACTATACGGCAGATACGCAGTATTTT.

This chain's CDR3 is CASSSGLAGGIAKNIQYF. The CDR3 DNA reads TGTGCCAGCAGCTCCGGACTAGCGGGAGGGATAGCCAAAAACATTCAGTACTTC. V is TRBV7-3 and J is TRBJ2-4; 15 bases align to TRBD2. CDR1 is SGHTA, CDR2 FQGTGA, per germline. This CDR3 is built from 18 residues. The J segment lost 0 bases and the V segment lost 4 bases, leaving 4 bases of the junction unmatched.

This clone was counted ten times or more. This chain joins TRBV5-4 and TRBJ1-1; 10 bases fit TRBD1. Trimming took 4 bases from V and 10 from J; bases not matched to a gene: 10. Germline assignment: CDR1 SGHNT and CDR2 YYREEE (reference sequence). The CDR3 is 14 residues long. The CDR3 nucleotides are TGTGCCAGCAGCCGTACCGGGACAGGGGAGGGAGCTTTCTTT. Its translation is CASSRTGTGEGAFF.

The chain couples TRBV28 to TRBJ1-2; D is uncertain. Trimming pared 1 base from V and 4 bases from J, leaving 7 bases between. Germline CDR1 and CDR2: MDHEN and SYDVKM. The CDR3 runs to 13 residues. CDR3 region: CASSLSGSYGYTF. The CDR3 DNA sequence: TGTGCCAGCAGTTTATCGGGGTCCTATGGCTACACCTTC.

The CDR3 DNA reads TGTGCCAGCAGTCCTAGAAGGAAATCAGGGGCAGATACGCAGTATTTT. Encoded protein: CASSPRRKSGADTQYF. The genes are TRBV25-1 and TRBJ2-3, with D perhaps matching TRBD1 (6 bases). The CDR3 runs 16 residues. The V and J ends lost 5 bases and 4 bases respectively, with 19 bases between them. Looked up from germline, CDR1 is MGHDK and CDR2 is SYGVNS.

V is TRBV2 and J is TRBJ2-7, with a possible D match to TRBD2 (6 bases). This CDR3 has 12 residues. The V gene lost 6 bases and the J gene lost 4 bases, with 10 bases spanning the gap. CDR1 and CDR2 (germline): SNHLY, FYNNEI. Written as DNA, the CDR3 is TGTGCCAGCAGCCCCGGGGGATACGAGCAGTACTTC. This encodes CASSPGGYEQYF.

This chain links TRBV7-8 with TRBJ2-5; unclear D gene. From germline, CDR1 is SGHVS and CDR2 FQNEAQ. V lost 0 bases, J lost 1 base, and 12 bases lay in between. The CDR3 is made up of 16 amino acids. CDR3 sequence reads: CASSLAGWATQETQYF. CDR3 sequence (DNA): TGTGCCAGCAGCTTAGCAGGATGGGCGACCCAAGAGACCCAGTACTTC.

The V and J genes are TRBV18 and TRBJ2-2; 9 nucleotides align to TRBD1. The germline V gene encodes CDR1 KGHSH and CDR2 LQKENI. This CDR3 has 14 residues. Trimming cost V 4 bases and J 5 bases; bases outside gene matches: 2. CDR3 region: CASSRTGATGELFF. The DNA of the CDR3 is TGTGCCAGCTCACGGACAGGGGCAACCGGGGAGCTGTTTTTT.

The chain couples TRBV7-9 to TRBJ1-2; D gene uncertain. Germline assignment: CDR1 SEHNR and CDR2 FQNEAQ (reference sequence). The CDR3 extends over 13 amino acids. Deletions cut 4 bases from V and 6 bases from J, with 12 bases between. Written as DNA, the CDR3 is TGTGCCAGCAGCTACGGACTTAGGGATGGCTACACCTTC. It translates to CASSYGLRDGYTF.

The chain joins TRBV7-2 to TRBJ1-1; possible D gene TRBD1, 5 bases. Trimming shortened V by 3 bases and J by 5 bases, and 16 bases separated the two germline ends. In germline, CDR1 is SGHTA, CDR2 FQGNSA. The length of the CDR3 is 15 residues. The CDR3 nucleotides are TGTGCCAGCAGCTTCGACGGGACTCCGAGGACTGAAGCTTTCTTT. Amino acid sequence: CASSFDGTPRTEAFF.

Many counts were recorded for this clone. The chain uses TRBV28 and TRBJ1-1, with 7 bases that match TRBD1. Per the germline V gene, CDR1 is MDHEN and CDR2 is SYDVKM. V shed 5 bases, J shed 4 bases, and the junction held 13 bases outside the gene matches. The CDR3 is 16 residues long. The CDR3 nucleotides read TGTGCCAGCAGTGGGGTGGAGGGGGCGTGGAGCACTGAAGCTTTCTTT. Its protein product is CASSGVEGAWSTEAFF.

The rearrangement uses TRBV29-1 and TRBJ2-3, with D perhaps matching TRBD1 (6 bases). Germline V gives CDR1 SQVTM, CDR2 ANQGSEA. This CDR3 spans 12 amino acids. V lost 7 bases to trimming and J lost 1 base, with 9 bases between them. This CDR3 is CSDRQGTDTQYF. In nucleotides, the CDR3 is TGCAGCGACCGACAGGGCACAGATACGCAGTATTTT.